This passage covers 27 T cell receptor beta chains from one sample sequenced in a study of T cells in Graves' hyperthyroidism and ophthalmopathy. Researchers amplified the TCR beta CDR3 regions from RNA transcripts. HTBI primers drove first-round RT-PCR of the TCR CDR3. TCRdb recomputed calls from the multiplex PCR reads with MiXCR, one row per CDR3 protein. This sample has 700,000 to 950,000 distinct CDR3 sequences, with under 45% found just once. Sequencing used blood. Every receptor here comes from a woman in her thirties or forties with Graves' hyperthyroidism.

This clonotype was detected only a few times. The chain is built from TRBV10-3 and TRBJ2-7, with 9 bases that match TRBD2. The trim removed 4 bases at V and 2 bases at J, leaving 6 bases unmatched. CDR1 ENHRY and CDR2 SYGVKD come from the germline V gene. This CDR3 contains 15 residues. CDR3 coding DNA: TGTGCCATCAGTGGGTCTAGCGGGGCCACCTACGAGCAGTACTTC. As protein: CAISGSSGATYEQYF.

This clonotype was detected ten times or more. CDR3 region: CASSYSARAGGYTF. DNA of the CDR3: TGTGCCAGCAGTTACTCCGCCAGGGCAGGGGGCTACACCTTC. The rearrangement joins TRBV6-6 to TRBJ1-2; tentative D call: TRBD1 (5 bases). The CDR3 length is 14 residues. The ends were cut back, 0 bases at V and 8 bases at J, with 13 bases in the middle. Germline lookup yields CDR1 MNHNY and CDR2 SVGAGI (reference sequence).

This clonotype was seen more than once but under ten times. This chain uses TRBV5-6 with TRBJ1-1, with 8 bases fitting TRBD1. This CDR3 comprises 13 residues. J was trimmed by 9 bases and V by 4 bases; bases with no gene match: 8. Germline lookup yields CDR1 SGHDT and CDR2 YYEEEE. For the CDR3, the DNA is TGTGCCAGCAGCGCCGACAGGGGCAAGAAAGCTTTCTTT. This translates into CASSADRGKKAFF.

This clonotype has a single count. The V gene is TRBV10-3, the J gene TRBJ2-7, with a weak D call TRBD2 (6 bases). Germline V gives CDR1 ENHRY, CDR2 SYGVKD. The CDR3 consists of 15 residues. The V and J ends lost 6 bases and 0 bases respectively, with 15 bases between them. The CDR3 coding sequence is TGTGCCATCAGAGCCACGGCGGGAAGCTCCTACGAGCAGTACTTC. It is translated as CAIRATAGSSYEQYF.

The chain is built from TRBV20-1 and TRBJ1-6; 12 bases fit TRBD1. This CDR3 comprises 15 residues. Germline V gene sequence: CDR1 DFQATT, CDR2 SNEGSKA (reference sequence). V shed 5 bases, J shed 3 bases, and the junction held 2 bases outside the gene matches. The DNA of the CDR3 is TGCAGTGCTTGGGACAGGGGGCTCTATAATTCACCCCTCCACTTT. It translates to CSAWDRGLYNSPLHF.

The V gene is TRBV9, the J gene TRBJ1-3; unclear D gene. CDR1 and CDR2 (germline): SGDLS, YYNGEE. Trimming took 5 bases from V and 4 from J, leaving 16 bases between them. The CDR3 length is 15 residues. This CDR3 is CASSTDGGSGNTIYF. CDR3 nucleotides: TGTGCCAGCAGTACTGACGGAGGGTCCGGAAACACCATATATTTT.

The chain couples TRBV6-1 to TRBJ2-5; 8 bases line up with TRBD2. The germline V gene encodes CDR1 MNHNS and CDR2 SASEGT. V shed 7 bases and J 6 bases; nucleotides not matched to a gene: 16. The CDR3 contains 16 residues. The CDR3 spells CASTPRGGRTSQTQYF. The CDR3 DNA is TGTGCCAGCACGCCCCGGGGGGGGCGTACATCACAGACCCAGTACTTC.

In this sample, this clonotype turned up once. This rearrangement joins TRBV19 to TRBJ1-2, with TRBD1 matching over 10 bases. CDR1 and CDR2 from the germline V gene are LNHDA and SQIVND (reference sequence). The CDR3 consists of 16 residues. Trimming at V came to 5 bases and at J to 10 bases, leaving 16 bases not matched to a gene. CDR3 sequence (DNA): TGTGCCAGTAGTTTCGGACAGGGGGAGACAGGGGCCACCTACACCTTC. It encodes CASSFGQGETGATYTF.

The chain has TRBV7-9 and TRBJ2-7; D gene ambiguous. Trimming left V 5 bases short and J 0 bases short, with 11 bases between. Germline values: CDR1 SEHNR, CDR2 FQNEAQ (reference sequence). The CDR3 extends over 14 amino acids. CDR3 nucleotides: TGTGCCAGCAGCCTAAGGGCTCCCTCCTACGAGCAGTACTTC. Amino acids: CASSLRAPSYEQYF.

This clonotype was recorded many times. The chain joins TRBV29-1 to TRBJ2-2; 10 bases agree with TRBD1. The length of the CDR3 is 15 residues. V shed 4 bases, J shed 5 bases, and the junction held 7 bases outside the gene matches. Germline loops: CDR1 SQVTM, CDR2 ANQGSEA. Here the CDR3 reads CSVGWGTGATGELFF. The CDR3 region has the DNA TGCAGCGTTGGATGGGGGACAGGGGCAACCGGGGAGCTGTTTTTT.

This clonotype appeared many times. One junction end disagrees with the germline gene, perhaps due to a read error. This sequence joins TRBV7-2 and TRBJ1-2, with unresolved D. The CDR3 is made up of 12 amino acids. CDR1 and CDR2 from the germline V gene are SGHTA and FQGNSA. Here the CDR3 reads CASSLDLGGYTF. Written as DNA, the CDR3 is TGTGCCAGCAGTTTAGATTTAGGAGGCTACACCTTC. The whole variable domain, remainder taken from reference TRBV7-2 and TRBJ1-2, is GAGVSQSPSNKVTEKGKDVELRCDPISGHTALYWYRQSLGQGLEFLIYFQGNSAPDKSGLPSDRFSAERTGGSVSTLTIQRTQQEDSAVYLCASSLDLGGYTFGSGTRLTVV.

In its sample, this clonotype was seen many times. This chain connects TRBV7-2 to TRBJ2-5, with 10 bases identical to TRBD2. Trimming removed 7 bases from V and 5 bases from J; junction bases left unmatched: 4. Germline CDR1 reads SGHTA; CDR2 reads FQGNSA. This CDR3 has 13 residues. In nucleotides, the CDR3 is TGTGCCAGCATCCAAGCGGGAGGGGAGACCCAGTACTTC. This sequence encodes CASIQAGGETQYF. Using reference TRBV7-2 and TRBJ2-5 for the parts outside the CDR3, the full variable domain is GAGVSQSPSNKVTEKGKDVELRCDPISGHTALYWYRQSLGQGLEFLIYFQGNSAPDKSGLPSDRFSAERTGGSVSTLTIQRTQQEDSAVYLCASIQAGGETQYFGPGTRLLVL.

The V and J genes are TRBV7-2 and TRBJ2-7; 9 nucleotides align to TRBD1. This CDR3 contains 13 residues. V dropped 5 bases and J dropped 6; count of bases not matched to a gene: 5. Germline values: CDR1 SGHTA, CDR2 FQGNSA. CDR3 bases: TGTGCCAGCAGCCACCTGGACAGGGGCGAGCAGTACTTC. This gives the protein CASSHLDRGEQYF.

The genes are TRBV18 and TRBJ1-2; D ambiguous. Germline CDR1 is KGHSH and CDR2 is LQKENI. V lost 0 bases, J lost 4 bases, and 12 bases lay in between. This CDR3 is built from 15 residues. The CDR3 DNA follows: TGTGCCAGCTCACCACCGAAGACGATGTTCTATGGCTACACCTTC. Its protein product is CASSPPKTMFYGYTF.

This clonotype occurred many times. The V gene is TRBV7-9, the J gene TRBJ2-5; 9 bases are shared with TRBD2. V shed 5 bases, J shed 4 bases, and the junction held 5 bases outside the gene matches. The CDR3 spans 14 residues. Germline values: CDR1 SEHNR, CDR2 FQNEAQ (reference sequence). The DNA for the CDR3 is TGTGCCAGCAGCCCTCAAGCGGGAGGAGAGACCCAGTACTTC. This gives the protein CASSPQAGGETQYF.

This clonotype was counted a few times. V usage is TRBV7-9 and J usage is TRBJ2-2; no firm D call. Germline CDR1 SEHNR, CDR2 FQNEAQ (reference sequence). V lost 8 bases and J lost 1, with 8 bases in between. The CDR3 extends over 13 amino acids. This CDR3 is CASVAKNTGELFF. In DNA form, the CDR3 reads TGTGCCAGCGTGGCGAAGAACACCGGGGAGCTGTTTTTT.

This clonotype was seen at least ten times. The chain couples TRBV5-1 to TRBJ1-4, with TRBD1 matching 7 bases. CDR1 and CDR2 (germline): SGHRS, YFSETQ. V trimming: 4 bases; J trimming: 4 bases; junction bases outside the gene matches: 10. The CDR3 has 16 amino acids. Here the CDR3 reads CASSPHFGTVNEKLFF. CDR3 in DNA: TGCGCCAGCAGCCCTCATTTCGGGACAGTTAATGAAAAACTGTTTTTT.

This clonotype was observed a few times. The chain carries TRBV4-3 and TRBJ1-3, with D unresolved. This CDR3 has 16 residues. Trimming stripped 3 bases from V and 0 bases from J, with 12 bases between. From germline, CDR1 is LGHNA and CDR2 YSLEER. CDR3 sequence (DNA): TGCGCCAGCAGCCACCTATGGCTTAGCTCTGGAAACACCATATATTTT. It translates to CASSHLWLSSGNTIYF.

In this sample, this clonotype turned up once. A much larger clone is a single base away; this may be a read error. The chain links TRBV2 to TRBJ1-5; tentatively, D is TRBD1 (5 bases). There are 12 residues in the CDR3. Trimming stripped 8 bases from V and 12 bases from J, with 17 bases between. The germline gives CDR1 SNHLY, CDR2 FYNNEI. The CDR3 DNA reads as TGTGCCAGCGAAGAAAGAGGGGCAGGCCAGCATTTT. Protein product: CASEERGAGQHF.

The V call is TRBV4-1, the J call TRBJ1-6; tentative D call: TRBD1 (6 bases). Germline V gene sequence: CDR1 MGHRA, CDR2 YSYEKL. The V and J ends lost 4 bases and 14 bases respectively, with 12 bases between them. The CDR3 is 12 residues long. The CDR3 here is CASSPLKGALHF. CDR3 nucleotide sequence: TGCGCCAGCAGCCCGTTAAAGGGGGCCCTCCACTTT.

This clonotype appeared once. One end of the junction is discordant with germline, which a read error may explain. The chain's CDR3 is CTSSPRTGRMNTEAFF. CDR3 DNA: TGTACCAGCAGTCCTCGGACAGGGAGAATGAACACTGAAGCTTTCTTT. This chain links TRBV25-1 with TRBJ1-1, with 8 bases identical to TRBD1. In germline, CDR1 is MGHDK, CDR2 SYGVNS. This CDR3 contains 16 residues.

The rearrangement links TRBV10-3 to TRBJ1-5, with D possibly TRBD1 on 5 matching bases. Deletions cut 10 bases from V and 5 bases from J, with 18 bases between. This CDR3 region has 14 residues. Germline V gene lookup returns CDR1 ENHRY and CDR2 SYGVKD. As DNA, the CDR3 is TGTGCCAGCTCACCCTTCGGGACCGATCAGCCCCAGCATTTT. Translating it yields CASSPFGTDQPQHF.

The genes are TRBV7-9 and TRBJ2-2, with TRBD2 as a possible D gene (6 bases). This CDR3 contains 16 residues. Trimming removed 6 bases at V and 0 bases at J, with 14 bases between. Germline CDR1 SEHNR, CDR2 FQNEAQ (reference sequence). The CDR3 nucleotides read TGTGCCAGCAGTCGTAGCGGACACACGAACACCGGGGAGCTGTTTTTT. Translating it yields CASSRSGHTNTGELFF.

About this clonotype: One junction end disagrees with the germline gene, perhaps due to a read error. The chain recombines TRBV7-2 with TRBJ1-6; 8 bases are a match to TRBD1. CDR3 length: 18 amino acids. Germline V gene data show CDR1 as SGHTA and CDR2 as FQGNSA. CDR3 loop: CASSQDDYRGSYNSPLHF. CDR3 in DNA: TGCGCCAGCAGCCAAGATGATTACAGGGGGTCTTATAATTCACCCCTCCACTTT. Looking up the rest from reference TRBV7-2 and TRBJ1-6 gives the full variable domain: GAGVSQSPSNKVTEKGKDVELRCDPISGHTALYWYRQSLGQGLEFLIYFQGNSAPDKSGLPSDRFSAERTGGSVSTLTIQRTQQEDSAVYLCASSQDDYRGSYNSPLHFGNGTRLTVT.

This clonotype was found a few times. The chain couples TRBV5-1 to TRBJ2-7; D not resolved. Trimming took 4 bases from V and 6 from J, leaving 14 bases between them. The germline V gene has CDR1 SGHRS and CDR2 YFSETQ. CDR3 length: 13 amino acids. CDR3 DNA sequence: TGCGCCAGCAGCCAAGATGGGGTGGTCGAGCAGTACTTC. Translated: CASSQDGVVEQYF.

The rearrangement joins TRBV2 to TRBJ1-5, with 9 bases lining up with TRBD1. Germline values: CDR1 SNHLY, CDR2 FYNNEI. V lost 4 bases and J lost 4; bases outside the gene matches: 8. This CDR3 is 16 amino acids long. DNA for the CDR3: TGTGCCAGCAGTGGGCTCGGGACAGGGATAAATCAGCCCCAGCATTTT. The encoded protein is CASSGLGTGINQPQHF.

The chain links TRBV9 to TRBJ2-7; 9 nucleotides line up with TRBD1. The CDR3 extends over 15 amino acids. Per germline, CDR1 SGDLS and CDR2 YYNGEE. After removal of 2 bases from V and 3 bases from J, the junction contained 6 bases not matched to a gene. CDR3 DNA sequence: TGTGCCAGCAGCGTGTATGGACAGGGGAGCTACGAGCAGTACTTC. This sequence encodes CASSVYGQGSYEQYF.